The table lists the clone carrying this T cell receptor (beta chain) with a few counts. These data belong to a study of response to subunit inactivated influenza vaccine. V dropped 0 bases and J dropped 7 bases, with 10 bases sitting between them. CDR3 length equals 13 residues. Germline V CDR1 and CDR2: LGHDT, YNNKEL (reference sequence). TCRdb processed the RT-PCR reads anew with MiXCR; each CDR3 protein has one entry. The sample lists roughly 780,000 distinct CDR3 sequences; about 18% were seen once. This receptor was taken from a middle-aged man who received an inactivated influenza vaccine. The chain carries TRBV3-1 and TRBJ2-7, with D uncertain. Here the sequenced sample was PBMCs from blood, taken around 5 days after vaccination. The CDR3 sequence: CASSQDRDSEQYF. As DNA, the CDR3 is TGTGCCAGCAGCCAAGATCGCGACTCTGAGCAGTACTTC.